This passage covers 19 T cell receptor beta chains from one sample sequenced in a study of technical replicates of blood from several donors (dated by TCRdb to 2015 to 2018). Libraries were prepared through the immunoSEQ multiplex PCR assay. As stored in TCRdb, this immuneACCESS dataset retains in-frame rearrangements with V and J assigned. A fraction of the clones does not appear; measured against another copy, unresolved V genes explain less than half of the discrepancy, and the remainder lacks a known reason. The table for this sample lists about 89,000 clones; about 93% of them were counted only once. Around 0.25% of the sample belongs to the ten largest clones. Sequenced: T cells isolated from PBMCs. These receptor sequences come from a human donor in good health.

This CDR3 is CASSERVAGSNEQFF. The CDR3 DNA is TGCGCCAGCAGTGAAAGAGTTGCCGGGAGCAATGAGCAGTTCTTC. The genes are TRBV10-1 and TRBJ2-1; possible D gene TRBD2, 6 bases. The CDR3 consists of 15 residues. Germline V CDR1 and CDR2: WNHNN, SYGVQD (reference sequence). V lost 3 bases, J lost 6 bases, and 15 bases lay in between.

This CDR3 reads CASKTSGSSYEQYF. The CDR3 nucleotides read TGTGCCAGCAAAACTAGCGGGAGCTCCTACGAGCAGTACTTC. The V call is TRBV2, the J call TRBJ2-7; 11 nucleotides match TRBD2. This CDR3 has 14 amino acids. CDR1 and CDR2 (germline): SNHLY, FYNNEI. Trimming took 7 bases from V and 0 from J; bases not matched to a gene: 2.

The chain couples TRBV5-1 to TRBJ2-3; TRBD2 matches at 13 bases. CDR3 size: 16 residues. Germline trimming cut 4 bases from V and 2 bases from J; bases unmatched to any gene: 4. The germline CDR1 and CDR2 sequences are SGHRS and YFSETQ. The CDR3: CASSPGLAGPTDTQYF. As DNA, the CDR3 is TGCGCCAGCAGCCCGGGACTAGCGGGGCCCACAGATACGCAGTATTTT.

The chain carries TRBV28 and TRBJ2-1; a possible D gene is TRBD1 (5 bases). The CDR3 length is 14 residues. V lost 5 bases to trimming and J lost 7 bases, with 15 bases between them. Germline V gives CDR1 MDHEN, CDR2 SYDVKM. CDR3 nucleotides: TGTGCCAGCAGTAGACGCCAGGGTAGGAATGAGCAGTTCTTC. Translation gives CASSRRQGRNEQFF.

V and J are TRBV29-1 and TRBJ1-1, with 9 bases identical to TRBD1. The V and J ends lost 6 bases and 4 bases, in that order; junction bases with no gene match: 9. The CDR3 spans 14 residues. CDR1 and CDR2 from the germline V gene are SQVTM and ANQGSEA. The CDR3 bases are TGCAGCGTCGCCGGGACAGGGTCGAGCACTGAAGCTTTCTTT. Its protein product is CSVAGTGSSTEAFF.

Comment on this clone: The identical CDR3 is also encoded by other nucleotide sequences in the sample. In DNA, the CDR3 is TGCGCCAGCAGCTGGGGACTAGCAGATTACAATGAGCAGTTCTTC. Translating gives CASSWGLADYNEQFF. V usage is TRBV5-1 and J usage is TRBJ2-1; TRBD2 matches at 9 bases. The trim removed 3 bases at V and 4 bases at J, leaving 5 bases unmatched. The CDR3 sequence is 15 residues long. Germline CDR1 SGHRS, CDR2 YFSETQ.

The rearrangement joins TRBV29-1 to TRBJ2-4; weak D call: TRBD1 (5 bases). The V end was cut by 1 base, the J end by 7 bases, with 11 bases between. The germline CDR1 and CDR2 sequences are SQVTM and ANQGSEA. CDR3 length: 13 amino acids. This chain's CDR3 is CSVEGRASNIQYF. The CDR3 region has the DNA TGCAGCGTTGAAGGCAGGGCATCGAACATTCAGTACTTC. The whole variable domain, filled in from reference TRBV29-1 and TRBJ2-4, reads SAVISQKPSRDICQRGTSLTIQCQVDSQVTMMFWYRQQPGQSLTLIATANQGSEATYESGFVIDKFPISRPNLTFSTLTVSNMSPEDSSIYLCSVEGRASNIQYFGAGTRLSVL.

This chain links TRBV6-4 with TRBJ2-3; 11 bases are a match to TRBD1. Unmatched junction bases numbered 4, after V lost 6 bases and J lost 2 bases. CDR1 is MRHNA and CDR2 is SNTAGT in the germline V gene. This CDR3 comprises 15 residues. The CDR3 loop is CASSQGQGDTDTQYF. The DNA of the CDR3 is TGTGCCAGCAGCCAGGGACAGGGGGACACAGATACGCAGTATTTT.

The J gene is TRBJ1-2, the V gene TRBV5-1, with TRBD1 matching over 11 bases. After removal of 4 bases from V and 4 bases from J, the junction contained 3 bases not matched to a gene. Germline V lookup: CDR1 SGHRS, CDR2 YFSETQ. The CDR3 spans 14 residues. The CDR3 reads CASSRDRGTYGYTF. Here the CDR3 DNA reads TGCGCCAGCAGCCGGGACAGGGGGACCTATGGCTACACCTTC.

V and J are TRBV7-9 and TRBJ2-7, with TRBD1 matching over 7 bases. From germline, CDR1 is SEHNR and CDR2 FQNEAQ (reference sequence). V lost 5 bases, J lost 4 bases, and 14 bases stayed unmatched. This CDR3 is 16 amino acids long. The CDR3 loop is CASSPAPDRVLYEQYF. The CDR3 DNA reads TGTGCCAGCAGCCCAGCACCCGACAGGGTTCTTTACGAGCAGTACTTC.

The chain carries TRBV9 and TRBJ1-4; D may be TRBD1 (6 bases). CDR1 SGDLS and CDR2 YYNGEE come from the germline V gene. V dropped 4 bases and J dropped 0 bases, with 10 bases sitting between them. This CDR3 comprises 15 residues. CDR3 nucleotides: TGTGCCAGCAGCCTCGGACAGCCAACTAATGAAAAACTGTTTTTT. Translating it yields CASSLGQPTNEKLFF.

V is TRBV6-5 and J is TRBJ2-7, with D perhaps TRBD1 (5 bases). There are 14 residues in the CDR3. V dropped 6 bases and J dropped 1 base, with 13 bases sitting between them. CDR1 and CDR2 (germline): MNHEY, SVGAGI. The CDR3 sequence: CASRPQGMSYEQYF. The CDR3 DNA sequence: TGTGCCAGCAGGCCCCAGGGTATGTCCTACGAGCAGTACTTC.

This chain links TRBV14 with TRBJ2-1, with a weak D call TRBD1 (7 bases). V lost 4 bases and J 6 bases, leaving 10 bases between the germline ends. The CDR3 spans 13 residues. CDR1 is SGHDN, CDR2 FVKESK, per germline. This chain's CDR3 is CASSPQGGNEQFF. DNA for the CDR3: TGTGCCAGCAGCCCCCAGGGGGGCAATGAGCAGTTCTTC.

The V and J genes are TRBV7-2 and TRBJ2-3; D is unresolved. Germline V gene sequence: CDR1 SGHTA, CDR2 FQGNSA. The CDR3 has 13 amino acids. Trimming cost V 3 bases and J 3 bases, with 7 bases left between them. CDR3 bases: TGTGCCAGCAGCTTCGGCAGGACAGATACGCAGTATTTT. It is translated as CASSFGRTDTQYF.

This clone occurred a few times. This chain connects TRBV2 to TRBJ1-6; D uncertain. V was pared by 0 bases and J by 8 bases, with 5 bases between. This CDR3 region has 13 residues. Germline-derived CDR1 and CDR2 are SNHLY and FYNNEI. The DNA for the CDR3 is TGTGCCAGCAGTGAAGCCTTATATTCACCCCTCCACTTT. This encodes CASSEALYSPLHF. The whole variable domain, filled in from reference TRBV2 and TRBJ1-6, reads EPEVTQTPSHQVTQMGQEVILRCVPISNHLYFYWYRQILGQKVEFLVSFYNNEISEKSEIFDDQFSVERPDGSNFTLKIRSTKLEDSAMYFCASSEALYSPLHFGNGTRLTVT.

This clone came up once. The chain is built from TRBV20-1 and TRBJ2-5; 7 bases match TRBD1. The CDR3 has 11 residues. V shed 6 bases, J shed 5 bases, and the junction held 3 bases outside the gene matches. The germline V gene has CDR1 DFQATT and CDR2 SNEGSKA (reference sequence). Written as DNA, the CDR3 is TGCAGTGCAGACAGGGAGGAGACCCAGTACTTC. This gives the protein CSADREETQYF.

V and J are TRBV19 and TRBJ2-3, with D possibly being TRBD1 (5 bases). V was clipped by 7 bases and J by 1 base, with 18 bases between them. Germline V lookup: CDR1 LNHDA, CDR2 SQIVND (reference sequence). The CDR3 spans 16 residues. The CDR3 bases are TGTGCCAGTAACCCTATAGCAGGGTTGGGCACAGATACGCAGTATTTT. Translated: CASNPIAGLGTDTQYF.

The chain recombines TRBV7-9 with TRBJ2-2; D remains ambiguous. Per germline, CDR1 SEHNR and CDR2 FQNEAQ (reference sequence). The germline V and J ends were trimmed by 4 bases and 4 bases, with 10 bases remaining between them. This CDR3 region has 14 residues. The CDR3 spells CASSSKLITGELFF. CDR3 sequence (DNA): TGTGCCAGCAGCTCGAAGCTAATCACCGGGGAGCTGTTTTTT.

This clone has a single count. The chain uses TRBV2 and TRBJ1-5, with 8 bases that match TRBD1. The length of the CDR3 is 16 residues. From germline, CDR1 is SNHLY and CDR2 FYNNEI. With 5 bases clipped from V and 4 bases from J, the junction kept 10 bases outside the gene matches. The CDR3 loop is CASSRTGFVVNQPQHF. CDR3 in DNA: TGTGCCAGCAGTCGGACAGGGTTTGTGGTAAATCAGCCCCAGCATTTT.